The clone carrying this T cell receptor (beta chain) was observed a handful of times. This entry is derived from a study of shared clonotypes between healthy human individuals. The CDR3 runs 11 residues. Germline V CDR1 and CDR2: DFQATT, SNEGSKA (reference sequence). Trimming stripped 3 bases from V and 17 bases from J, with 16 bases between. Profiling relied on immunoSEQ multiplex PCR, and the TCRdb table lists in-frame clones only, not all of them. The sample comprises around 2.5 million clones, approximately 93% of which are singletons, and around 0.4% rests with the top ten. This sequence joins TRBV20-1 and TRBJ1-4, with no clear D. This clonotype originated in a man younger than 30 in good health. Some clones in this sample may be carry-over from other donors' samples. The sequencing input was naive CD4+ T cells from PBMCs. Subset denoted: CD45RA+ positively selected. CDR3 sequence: CSARRAGSDFF. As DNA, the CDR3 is TGCAGTGCTAGGCGTGCGGGGTCAGATTTTTTT.